The entry below describes one T cell receptor (beta chain). Its antigen is undetermined. This record belongs to a study of immune heterogeneity within non-small cell lung tumors. Study context: There was 1 tumor not otherwise specified, along with 10 non-squamous carcinomas and 4 squamous cell carcinomas. Points from the study as a whole: The study found high-frequency T-cell receptor beta clonotypes largely distinct between individual patients. Although only moderate, the correlation of local T-cell clonality with local tumor mutational burden was significant (R about 0.34).

Using 32 V and 13 J primers, multiplex PCR amplified TCR beta CDR3. TCRdb analysed the multiplex PCR reads with MiXCR anew, one entry per CDR3 protein. The profile covers roughly 4,500 distinct CDR3 sequences, with approximately 21% appearing a single time and about 8.5% taken by the ten largest. Germline V gives CDR1 LNHDA, CDR2 SQIVND (reference sequence). This CDR3 is 15 amino acids long. V shed 5 bases, J shed 12 bases, and the junction held 10 bases outside the gene matches. Per sample, approximately 580 ng of bulk tumor genomic DNA was the template used. Biopsies, several per primary tumor and spaced far apart, were collected during surgery. It was patients with untreated, newly diagnosed non-small cell lung cancer who underwent curative surgery. Sample donors consisted of newly diagnosed non-small cell lung cancer patients who were undergoing surgery with curative intent.

Sequencing was done on a sample of lung tumor tissue. The TCR was taken from a man between 70 and 80 years old with non-small cell lung cancer. The chain carries TRBV19 and TRBJ2-1; 13 positions agree with TRBD2. This CDR3 is CASSHTSGGVFGQFF. CDR3 nucleotides: TGTGCCAGTAGTCACACTAGCGGGGGGGTTTTTGGGCAGTTCTTC. Based on the CDR3 plus reference TRBV19 and TRBJ2-1, the full variable domain is DGGITQSPKYLFRKEGQNVTLSCEQNLNHDAMYWYRQDPGQGLRLIYYSQIVNDFQKGDIAEGYSVSREKKESFPLTVTSAQKNPTAFYLCASSHTSGGVFGQFFGPGTRLTVL.